Below, 10 T cell receptor beta chains from the same sample are listed, as sequenced in a study of T cells after yellow fever vaccination. In TCRdb, the 5' RACE reads were re-called with MiXCR into one record per CDR3 protein. The profile shows more than 90,000 distinct CDR3 sequences, roughly 7.9% of them singletons. The sample consisted of CD4+ T cells sorted from PBMCs, taken 45 days after the first yellow fever vaccination. The receptors originated from a man younger than 35 who received the YFV17D yellow fever vaccine.

This clonotype was recorded at least ten times. Here the CDR3 DNA reads TGTGCCAGCAGTTCCCAGGGAAACTATGGCTACACCTTC. This translates into CASSSQGNYGYTF. The V call is TRBV12-3 or TRBV12-4, the J call TRBJ1-2; maybe TRBD1 (5 bases). Trimming removed 4 bases from V and 2 bases from J, with 8 bases in between. This CDR3 contains 13 residues.

This clonotype occurred many times. The chain has TRBV5-1 and TRBJ2-5; no reliable D call. The CDR3 loop spans 14 amino acids. V lost 4 bases and J 1 base, leaving 11 bases between the germline ends. Per germline, CDR1 SGHRS and CDR2 YFSETQ. The CDR3 spells CASSPRLIQETQYF. The CDR3 region has the DNA TGCGCCAGCAGCCCGAGACTGATCCAAGAGACCCAGTACTTC. The full variable domain, rest sourced from reference TRBV5-1 and TRBJ2-5, is KAGVTQTPRYLIKTRGQQVTLSCSPISGHRSVSWYQQTPGQGLQFLFEYFSETQRNKGNFPGRFSGRQFSNSRSEMNVSTLELGDSALYLCASSPRLIQETQYFGPGTRLLVL.

This clonotype was observed a handful of times. The chain couples TRBV19 to TRBJ2-1; D tentatively reads TRBD1 or TRBD2 (5 bases each). V lost 6 bases and J lost 6, with 12 bases in between. The CDR3 has 13 amino acids. Germline V lookup: CDR1 LNHDA, CDR2 SQIVND (reference sequence). Here the CDR3 reads CASRRVQGNEQFF. CDR3 coding DNA: TGTGCCAGTAGGAGGGTGCAGGGCAATGAGCAGTTCTTC.

With respect to this clonotype: A much more abundant neighbour one base away suggests this may be a read error. The genes are TRBV7-2 and TRBJ2-7, with 11 bases lining up with TRBD2. V was pared by 2 bases and J by 4 bases, with 4 bases of the junction left unmatched. CDR1 is SGHTA and CDR2 is FQGNSA in the germline V gene. The CDR3 has 15 amino acids. CDR3 nucleotides: TGTGCCAGCAGCTTAAGTAGCGGGGGGGGGTACGAGCAGTACGTC. The encoded protein is CASSLSSGGGYEQYV.

This clonotype was recorded many times. This chain links TRBV4-3 with TRBJ1-3; 7 nucleotides match TRBD1. The germline CDR1 and CDR2 sequences are LGHNA and YSLEER. The CDR3 consists of 16 residues. V dropped 0 bases and J dropped 4; count of bases not matched to a gene: 6. The CDR3 protein is CASSQEPGGRGNTIYF. In DNA, the CDR3 is TGCGCCAGCAGCCAAGAGCCAGGGGGTAGAGGAAACACCATATATTTT.

This clonotype was observed many times. The gene calls are TRBV29-1 and TRBJ1-2, with D unclear. V was cut by 3 bases and J by 2 bases, with 13 bases left in between. The CDR3 has 14 amino acids. Germline V gives CDR1 SQVTM, CDR2 ANQGSEA. The CDR3 DNA is TGCAGCGTTGAGAGAGGTATTGAAAACTATGGCTACACCTTC. This translates into CSVERGIENYGYTF. The full variable domain, with the rest looked up from reference TRBV29-1 and TRBJ1-2, is SAVISQKPSRDICQRGTSLTIQCQVDSQVTMMFWYRQQPGQSLTLIATANQGSEATYESGFVIDKFPISRPNLTFSTLTVSNMSPEDSSIYLCSVERGIENYGYTFGSGTRLTVV.

CDR3: CASSPLAGANVLTF. The CDR3 region has the DNA TGTGCCAGCAGCCCTCTGGCTGGGGCCAACGTCCTGACTTTC. The V gene is TRBV5-6, the J gene TRBJ2-6; D gene ambiguous. The CDR3 consists of 14 residues. The germline V and J ends were trimmed by 4 bases and 2 bases, with 7 bases remaining between them. CDR1 and CDR2 from the germline V gene are SGHDT and YYEEEE.

This clonotype has ten or more counts. The chain combines TRBV5-1 with TRBJ2-5; 12 bases map to TRBD2. Germline CDR1 SGHRS, CDR2 YFSETQ. The length of the CDR3 is 16 residues. Trimming cost V 2 bases and J 2 bases; bases outside gene matches: 4. The DNA of the CDR3 is TGCGCCAGCAGCTTTCTAGCGGGGGGGAATCAAGAGACCCAGTACTTC. Its protein is CASSFLAGGNQETQYF.

On this clonotype itself: A much larger clone lies one base from this, so it may be a read error. J is TRBJ2-2 and V is TRBV7-2; maybe TRBD2 (5 bases). There are 16 residues in the CDR3. Germline V gene data show CDR1 as SGHTA and CDR2 as FQGNSA. The CDR3 protein is CASSLLGLTNTGELVF. Written as DNA, the CDR3 is TGTGCCAGCAGCTTACTGGGTCTTACGAACACCGGGGAGCTGGTTTTT.

This clonotype occurred many times. This chain links TRBV4-3 with TRBJ2-1; possibly TRBD2 for D (5 bases). V was trimmed by 4 bases and J by 1 base, leaving 8 bases between them. Per germline, CDR1 LGHNA and CDR2 YSLEER. This CDR3 spans 14 amino acids. CDR3 in amino acids: CASSRRTSYNEQFF. The CDR3 DNA is TGCGCCAGCAGCCGCCGGACTTCCTACAATGAGCAGTTCTTC.